One and the same sample provided the 5 T cell receptor beta chains below, sequenced in a study of type 1 and type 2 diabetes patients. Amplification started from genomic DNA. Multiplex PCR with 30 forward and 13 reverse primers amplified the TCR beta CDR3. TCRdb re-analysed the multiplex PCR reads in MiXCR, keeping a single row per CDR3 protein. Of more than 250,000 distinct CDR3 sequences detected, more than 45% appear once; the ten largest clones hold roughly 15%. Sequenced material: peripheral blood mononuclear cells (PBMCs). These receptors were collected from a man younger than 35 with type 2 diabetes.

The chain joins TRBV2 to TRBJ2-3; D is unresolved. Germline-derived CDR1 and CDR2 are SNHLY and FYNNEI. The CDR3 spans 13 residues. V was trimmed by 9 bases and J by 5 bases, leaving 15 bases between them. The DNA of the CDR3 is TGTGCCAGTAGTATCCCCCTACTAGATACGCAGTATTTT. Encoded protein: CASSIPLLDTQYF. Looking up the rest from reference TRBV2 and TRBJ2-3 gives the full variable domain: EPEVTQTPSHQVTQMGQEVILRCVPISNHLYFYWYRQILGQKVEFLVSFYNNEISEKSEIFDDQFSVERPDGSNFTLKIRSTKLEDSAMYFCASSIPLLDTQYFGPGTRLTVL.

This clonotype was detected a few times. This chain links TRBV12-3 or TRBV12-4 with TRBJ2-5; 7 bases map to TRBD1. The length of the CDR3 is 14 residues. After removal of 6 bases from V and 5 bases from J, the junction contained 9 bases not matched to a gene. CDR3 region: CASRQTGIVETQYF. The CDR3 nucleotides read TGTGCCAGCAGGCAGACAGGGATTGTGGAGACCCAGTACTTC.

This clonotype came up once. This CDR3 fails to terminate in the conserved phenylalanine or tryptophan, so it likely reflects a read error. DNA of the CDR3: TGTGCCAGTACGGCCTCCTACAATGAGCAGTTCCTC. Its translation is CASTASYNEQFL. The V gene is TRBV19, the J gene TRBJ2-1; no definite D call. Trimming took off 7 bases at V and 0 bases at J, with 4 bases between the two ends. The CDR3 length is 12 residues. The germline V gene has CDR1 LNHDA and CDR2 SQIVND (reference sequence).

The chain uses TRBV2 and TRBJ2-7; 14 bases are a match to TRBD2. V lost 6 bases, J lost 0 bases, and 4 bases stayed unmatched. Germline V gene lookup returns CDR1 SNHLY and CDR2 FYNNEI. This CDR3 contains 16 residues. The CDR3: CASSDGLAGGSYEQYF. The CDR3 nucleotides are TGTGCCAGCAGCGACGGACTAGCGGGAGGCTCCTACGAGCAGTACTTC.

This clonotype was observed at least ten times. The chain has TRBV12-3 or TRBV12-4 and TRBJ2-7; D remains unclear. Trimming left V 5 bases short and J 3 bases short, with 5 bases between. This CDR3 has 11 residues. The CDR3 loop reads CASSKDYEQYF. CDR3 coding DNA: TGTGCCAGCAGTAAGGACTACGAGCAGTACTTC.